Detailed here is one TCR beta chain. Its specific antigen is unknown. Base qualities were left out, and no much larger clone turns up one base away. The data originate from a study of blood T cell repertoires in COVID-19 (dated by TCRdb to 2020 to 2021). Context from the whole study: Samples covering the acute and convalescent phases of COVID-19 were provided by collaborators in the United States, Italy and Spain. The prospective study material was composed of cDNA or gDNA derived from T cells, B-cell-depleted T cells, or PBMCs. The dataset comprised deeply sampled blood TCRbeta repertoires from subjects exposed to, actively infected with, or recovered from COVID-19. A freely available public database, intended as a resource for researchers studying the immune response to SARS-CoV-2, is where the repertoires were released. Samples came from the ongoing ImmuneRACE study (first 160 participants) plus 1,254 subjects from 6 global collaborators. Nearly every sample came with metadata listing a de-identified subject ID, COVID-19 status, age in years and sex. Where HLA class I and class II types were available, the types were taken from metadata supplied by the sample provider, not from assay-based typing.

CDR1 MDHEN and CDR2 SYDVKM are derived from the germline V gene. V and J are trimmed by 6 bases and 3 bases, and the gene matches miss 8 bases of the junction. The CDR3 starts with the cysteine, ends with the phenylalanine, and has 15 residues. Of all the DNA, just the CDR3 is kept, 45 bases in frame from base 1. What the work shows at the level of the full study, not this receptor alone: The quantity of clinical and demographic metadata differed by source and by participant and was supplied without curation.

The immunoSEQ Assay, a bias-controlled multiplex PCR, was used to amplify TCRbeta CDR3 regions from genomic DNA. The published analysis was carried out like this. Within the assay, amplification of reference gene primers was used to estimate how many nucleated cells each sample contained. To quantify the absolute abundance of each unique TCRbeta CDR3 rearrangement, sequence reads were collapsed and filtered. For each sample, productive Simpson clonality was calculated by taking the square root of Simpson's diversity index across productive rearrangements. The table comes from immuneACCESS by way of TCRdb, which keeps in-frame sequences with V and J called. Part of the clones is missing from these tables; in studies checked, under half for an unresolved V gene and the rest for unknown reasons. That table supplies the V and J calls and clone size; D and trimming were determined from the DNA. The sample records 55,000 to 90,000 clones, 88% of which are singletons. Jointly, the top ten make up approximately 1.5% of the sample.

The collaborating institutions used their own protocols to collect whole blood in K2EDTA tubes. For TCRbeta analysis, collaborator samples were shipped as frozen whole blood, as isolated PBMCs, or as DNA extracted from either sample type. Recombination linked TRBV28 to TRBJ1-5; 7 central nucleotides agree with TRBD1. The sequencing sample was made of peripheral blood. The source of this sequence is a human donor in a cohort sampled during active COVID-19. The CDR3 loop reads CASRSPGQYNQPQHF. In nucleotides, the sequence is TGTGCCAGCAGATCACCGGGACAGTACAATCAGCCCCAGCATTTT.